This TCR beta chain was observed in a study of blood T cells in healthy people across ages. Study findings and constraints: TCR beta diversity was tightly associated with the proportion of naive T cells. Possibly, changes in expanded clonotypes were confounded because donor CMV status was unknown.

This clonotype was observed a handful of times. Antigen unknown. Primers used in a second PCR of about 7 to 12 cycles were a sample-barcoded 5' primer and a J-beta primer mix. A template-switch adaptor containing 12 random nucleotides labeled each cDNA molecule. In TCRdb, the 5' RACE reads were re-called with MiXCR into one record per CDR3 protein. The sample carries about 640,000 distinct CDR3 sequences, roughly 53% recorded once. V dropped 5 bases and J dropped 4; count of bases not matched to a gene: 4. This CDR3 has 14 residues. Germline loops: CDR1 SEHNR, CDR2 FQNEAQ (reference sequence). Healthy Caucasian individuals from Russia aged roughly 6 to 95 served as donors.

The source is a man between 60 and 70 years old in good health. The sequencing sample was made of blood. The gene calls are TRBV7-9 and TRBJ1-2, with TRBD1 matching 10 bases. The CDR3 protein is CASSETGGVYGYTF. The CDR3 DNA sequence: TGTGCCAGCAGCGAGACAGGGGGCGTCTATGGCTACACCTTC. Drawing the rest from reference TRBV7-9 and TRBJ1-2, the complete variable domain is DTGVSQNPRHKITKRGQNVTFRCDPISEHNRLYWYRQTLGQGPEFLTYFQNEAQLEKSRLLSDRFSAERPKGSFSTLEIQRTEQGDSAMYLCASSETGGVYGYTFGSGTRLTVV.